This T cell receptor beta chain was recovered during a study of Graves' ophthalmopathy and Graves' hyperthyroidism. Study at large: Peripheral blood samples were taken at initial diagnosis, before any treatment.

Overall study results and limits: Blood contained most expanded thyroid clonotypes exceeding 0.001 frequency.

About this clonotype: The antigen remains undetermined.

RNA transcripts were the template, and TCR beta CDR3 regions were amplified from them. Investigators did first-round RT-PCR with HTBI primers, then second-round multiplex PCR. Each CDR3 protein is one row after TCRdb ran MiXCR on the multiplex PCR reads. The repertoire holds around 670,000 distinct CDR3 sequences, approximately 40% seen once, with 44% in the top ten. The CDR3 covers 15 residues. The V and J ends lost 5 bases and 0 bases, in that order; junction bases with no gene match: 4. Germline CDR1 and CDR2: SEHNR and FQNEAQ (reference sequence). Excluded were patients with other autoimmune diseases, uncontrolled infections, pregnancy or lactation. Clinical symptoms and serum thyroxine were used for diagnosis; TRAb, thyroid ultrasound and orbital computed tomography were also relied on.

The TCR sequence derives from an adult man with Graves' ophthalmopathy. The sequenced material came from peripheral blood. The V and J genes are TRBV7-9 and TRBJ2-5; 9 bases match TRBD2. The CDR3 spells CASSGRTSDQETQYF. DNA of the CDR3: TGTGCCAGCAGCGGAAGGACTAGCGACCAAGAGACCCAGTACTTC.